These 16 T cell receptor beta chains came from one sample sequenced in a study of blood T cell repertoires in COVID-19. TCRdb keeps only in-frame clones here, not all; method: immunoSEQ multiplex PCR. The sample carries just under 350,000 clones, around 83% recorded once. Sequenced: peripheral blood. The source is a man aged 30 to 39 with active or convalescent COVID-19.

A single count supports this clone. The gene calls are TRBV5-1 and TRBJ1-4; 8 bases agree with TRBD1. The junction had 2 bases not matched to a gene; V was cut back by 0 bases and J by 7 bases. Per the germline V gene, CDR1 is SGHRS and CDR2 is YFSETQ. The CDR3 is made up of 14 amino acids. For the CDR3, the DNA is TGCGCCAGCAGCTTGGACAGGGGGGGTGAAAAACTGTTTTTT. It yields the protein CASSLDRGGEKLFF.

The chain couples TRBV5-4 to TRBJ2-5; D is undetermined. The CDR3 runs 14 residues. The V and J ends lost 4 bases and 1 base respectively, with 11 bases between them. Germline V gene data show CDR1 as SGHNT and CDR2 as YYREEE (reference sequence). CDR3 loop: CASSPARVQETQYF. CDR3 DNA sequence: TGTGCCAGCAGCCCCGCCCGGGTCCAAGAGACCCAGTACTTC.

The chain uses TRBV10-3 and TRBJ2-3; no clear D gene. Deletions cut 2 bases from V and 5 bases from J, with 11 bases between. The CDR3 has 14 residues. Per germline, CDR1 ENHRY and CDR2 SYGVKD. CDR3 loop: CAISEAARQDTQYF. In nucleotides, the CDR3 is TGTGCCATCAGTGAGGCTGCGCGGCAAGATACGCAGTATTTT.

In its sample, this clone was seen a few times. V usage is TRBV12-3 or TRBV12-4 and J usage is TRBJ2-7, with 10 bases lining up with TRBD2. V trimming: 6 bases; J trimming: 6 bases; junction bases outside the gene matches: 5. CDR3 length: 13 residues. CDR3 in DNA: TGTGCCAGCAGCTCTAGCGGGGGTCGCGAGCAGTACTTC. Protein: CASSSSGGREQYF.

CDR3 nucleotides: TGTGCCAGCAGCCGAGGTGAGCAGTTCTTC. It codes for CASSRGEQFF. The V call is TRBV6-2 or TRBV6-3, the J call TRBJ2-1; D unclear. Germline V gene data show CDR1 as MNHEY and CDR2 as SVGEGT. This CDR3 has 10 residues. Trimming removed 6 bases from V and 9 bases from J, with 6 bases in between.

V is TRBV7-2 and J is TRBJ1-5, with no clear D. This CDR3 is built from 14 residues. The V gene's germline CDR1 is SGHTA and CDR2 FQGNSA. The ends were cut back, 1 base at V and 3 bases at J, with 7 bases in the middle. The CDR3 protein is CASSLGHNNQPQHF. For the CDR3, the DNA is TGTGCCAGCAGCTTAGGACACAACAATCAGCCCCAGCATTTT. The full variable domain, its missing parts supplied by reference TRBV7-2 and TRBJ1-5, is GAGVSQSPSNKVTEKGKDVELRCDPISGHTALYWYRQSLGQGLEFLIYFQGNSAPDKSGLPSDRFSAERTGGSVSTLTIQRTQQEDSAVYLCASSLGHNNQPQHFGDGTRLSIL.

The V call is TRBV3-1 (or the pseudogene TRBV3-2), the J call TRBJ2-1; 10 positions agree with TRBD2. The V segment lost 0 bases and the J segment 10 bases; nucleotides outside the gene matches: 3. This CDR3 contains 14 residues. Germline V CDR1 and CDR2: LGHDT, YNNKEL (reference sequence). CDR3 nucleotides: TGTGCCAGCAGCCAAGATCGGACTAGCGGCGAGCAGTTCTTC. It codes for CASSQDRTSGEQFF.

The J gene is TRBJ1-5, the V gene TRBV24-1; possibly TRBD1 for D (6 bases). Germline CDR1 reads KGHDR; CDR2 reads SFDVKD. V shed 3 bases and J shed 7 bases, with 15 bases lying between them. The CDR3 loop spans 15 amino acids. The CDR3: CATSDRSSRGQPQHF. In nucleotides, the CDR3 is TGTGCCACCAGTGATCGTAGTTCCAGGGGCCAGCCCCAGCATTTT.

The genes are TRBV28 and TRBJ2-7; unclear D gene. This CDR3 has 13 residues. Germline CDR1 reads MDHEN; CDR2 reads SYDVKM. Trimming stripped 3 bases from V and 3 bases from J, with 9 bases between. The CDR3 nucleotides are TGTGCCAGCAGTTTCGCCTACCGCTACGAGCAGTACTTC. As protein: CASSFAYRYEQYF.

The rearrangement uses TRBV11-3 and TRBJ1-4; D is possibly TRBD1 (5 bases). Trimming removed 5 bases from V and 6 bases from J, with 10 bases in between. This CDR3 is 13 amino acids long. CDR1 is SGHNT and CDR2 is YENEEA in the germline V gene. The CDR3 spells CASSPAGDEKLFF. In DNA, the CDR3 is TGTGCCAGCAGCCCGGCGGGGGATGAAAAACTGTTTTTT.

This chain connects TRBV6-5 to TRBJ1-2; 11 bases are shared with TRBD1. V shed 5 bases and J 4 bases; nucleotides not matched to a gene: 3. This CDR3 comprises 14 residues. The germline V gene has CDR1 MNHEY and CDR2 SVGAGI. Here the CDR3 DNA reads TGTGCCAGCAGTCCGGACAGGGGGCTCTATGGCTACACCTTC. This codes for CASSPDRGLYGYTF.

The chain has TRBV7-6 and TRBJ2-3, with D perhaps TRBD1 (6 bases). V dropped 2 bases and J dropped 0 bases, with 15 bases sitting between them. The CDR3 contains 17 residues. Germline V gives CDR1 SGHVS, CDR2 FNYEAQ. In DNA form, the CDR3 reads TGTGCCAGCAGCTTAACCATAGGACAGTGGAGCACAGATACGCAGTATTTT. This encodes CASSLTIGQWSTDTQYF.

The chain recombines TRBV5-1 with TRBJ2-3, with TRBD1 matching over 7 bases. Germline CDR1 reads SGHRS; CDR2 reads YFSETQ. The CDR3 is 14 residues long. Losses at the gene ends were 5 bases for V and 3 bases for J; bases not matched to a gene: 6. In DNA, the CDR3 is TGCGCCAGCAGAAGGGGGCGAGAGACAGATACGCAGTATTTT. As protein: CASRRGRETDTQYF. The whole variable domain, remainder taken from reference TRBV5-1 and TRBJ2-3, is KAGVTQTPRYLIKTRGQQVTLSCSPISGHRSVSWYQQTPGQGLQFLFEYFSETQRNKGNFPGRFSGRQFSNSRSEMNVSTLELGDSALYLCASRRGRETDTQYFGPGTRLTVL.

The chain carries TRBV28 and TRBJ2-7; tentative D call: TRBD1 (6 bases). Trimming removed 3 bases at V and 0 bases at J, with 12 bases between. CDR3 length: 15 residues. Germline V gene data show CDR1 as MDHEN and CDR2 as SYDVKM. CDR3 in amino acids: CASSFDQGSSYEQYF. CDR3 nucleotide sequence: TGTGCCAGCAGTTTTGACCAGGGGAGCTCCTACGAGCAGTACTTC.

The CDR3 nucleotides read TGCAGCGTCGCACGGGACAGGAGCACAGATACGCAGTATTTT. This sequence encodes CSVARDRSTDTQYF. V is TRBV29-1 and J is TRBJ2-3, with 8 bases lining up with TRBD1. V was pared by 6 bases and J by 0 bases, with 5 bases of the junction left unmatched. Germline CDR1 and CDR2: SQVTM and ANQGSEA. CDR3 length: 14 amino acids.

The chain recombines TRBV6-6 with TRBJ1-2; 7 bases agree with TRBD1. CDR1 and CDR2 (germline): MNHNY, SVGAGI (reference sequence). The CDR3 spans 19 residues. V lost 5 bases, J lost 0 bases, and 18 bases stayed unmatched. CDR3 in DNA: TGTGCCAGCAGTCCTCAACCGGGACAGCTATCCTATTCTAACTATGGCTACACCTTC. The encoded protein is CASSPQPGQLSYSNYGYTF.